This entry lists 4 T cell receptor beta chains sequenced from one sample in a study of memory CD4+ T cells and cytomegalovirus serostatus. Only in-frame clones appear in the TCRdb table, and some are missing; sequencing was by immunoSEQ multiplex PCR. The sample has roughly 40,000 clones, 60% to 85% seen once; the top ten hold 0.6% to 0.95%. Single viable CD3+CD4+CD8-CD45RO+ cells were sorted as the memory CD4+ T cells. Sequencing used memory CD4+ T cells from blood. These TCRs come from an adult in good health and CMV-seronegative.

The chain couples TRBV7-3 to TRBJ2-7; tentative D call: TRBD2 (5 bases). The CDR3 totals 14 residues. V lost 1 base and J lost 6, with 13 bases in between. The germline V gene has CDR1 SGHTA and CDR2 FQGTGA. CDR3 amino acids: CASSLNPGSGEQYF. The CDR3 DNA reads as TGTGCCAGCAGCTTAAATCCGGGAAGTGGCGAGCAGTACTTC.

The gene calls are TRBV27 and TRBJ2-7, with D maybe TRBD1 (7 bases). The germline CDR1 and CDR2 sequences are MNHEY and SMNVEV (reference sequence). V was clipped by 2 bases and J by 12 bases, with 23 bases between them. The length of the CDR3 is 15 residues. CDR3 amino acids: CASSLSYRTGDSRYF. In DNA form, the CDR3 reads TGTGCCAGCAGTTTAAGCTATCGAACAGGGGACTCAAGGTACTTC.

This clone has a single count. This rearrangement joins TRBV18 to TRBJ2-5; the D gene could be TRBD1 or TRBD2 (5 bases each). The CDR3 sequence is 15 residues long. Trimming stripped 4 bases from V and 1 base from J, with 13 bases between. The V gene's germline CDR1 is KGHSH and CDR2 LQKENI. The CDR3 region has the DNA TGTGCCAGCTCACAACAAGCCGGGACCCAAGAGACCCAGTACTTC. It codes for CASSQQAGTQETQYF.

The CDR3 DNA is TGTGCCAGCAGCTTACACAACACCGGGGAGCTGTTTTTT. Amino acids: CASSLHNTGELFF. The chain uses TRBV11-3 and TRBJ2-2, with unresolved D. The V gene lost 2 bases and the J gene lost 2 bases, with 3 bases spanning the gap. Germline CDR1 SGHNT, CDR2 YENEEA. This CDR3 is 13 amino acids long.